This T cell receptor (beta chain) was identified in a study of tumor and adjacent non-tumor tissue in lung cancer. Study findings and constraints: Compared with tumor, normal lung showed significantly lower TCR diversity. In normal lung, the top 100 clones were significantly more dominant than in tumor.

RNA was extracted from bulk tissue without any cell sorting. This clonotype was counted at least ten times. Its antigen is undetermined. TCRbeta libraries were built with three rounds of nested PCR, modified from ARM-PCR. TCRdb redid the calling of the multiplex PCR reads with MiXCR, one entry per CDR3 protein. The sample has approximately 79,000 distinct CDR3 sequences; around 70% are singletons. Sequencing used lung tumor tissue. The TCR was taken from a middle-aged woman with non-small cell lung cancer.

The CDR3 sequence: CASSLGGGTGQNIQYF. CDR3 nucleotides: TGCGCCAGCAGCTTGGGAGGGGGGACAGGACAAAACATTCAGTACTTC. This chain links TRBV5-1 with TRBJ2-4; 8 bases agree with TRBD1. Germline V lookup: CDR1 SGHRS, CDR2 YFSETQ. Trimming removed 0 bases from V and 5 bases from J; junction bases left unmatched: 7. The CDR3 consists of 16 residues.